The present entry profiles one T cell receptor beta chain with its context. Its antigen is unidentified. These data originate in a study of T cells in Graves' hyperthyroidism and ophthalmopathy. On the study more broadly: Sampling of peripheral blood happened at initial diagnosis, prior to any treatment. General study results and limits: A model using 13 V-J features told ophthalmopathy apart from stable hyperthyroidism.

The source material, RNA transcripts, was used to amplify TCR beta CDR3 regions. First-round RT-PCR targeting the TCR CDR3 was performed with the HTBI primer set. TCRdb processed the multiplex PCR reads anew with MiXCR; each CDR3 protein has one entry. Of 300,000 to 450,000 distinct CDR3 sequences detected, 13% appear once; the ten largest clones hold around 9.2%. This CDR3 region has 16 residues. Germline CDR1 SGHNT, CDR2 YYREEE (reference sequence). With 4 bases removed from V and 1 base from J, the gap between germline ends came to 15 bases. No progression to ophthalmopathy during 18 months of follow-up defined stable disease.

This receptor was taken from a woman under 30 with Graves' hyperthyroidism. The chain employs TRBV5-4 and TRBJ1-3; D ambiguous. The material sequenced was blood. CDR3 coding DNA: TGTGCCAGCAGCCCCTCCTCCGGGAGGTCTGGAAACACCATATATTTT. Encoded protein: CASSPSSGRSGNTIYF.